These 23 T cell receptor beta chains came from one sample sequenced in a study of OX40 agonist ivuxolimab in advanced cancers. Sequencing used immunoSEQ multiplex PCR; TCRdb keeps in-frame clones, though not all of them. The sample carries about 72,000 clones, roughly 90% recorded once. The sequencing used CD4+ or CD8+ T cells sorted from blood, collected in a trial of the OX40 agonist ivuxolimab. All receptors come from an adult with an advanced solid tumor such as melanoma, head and neck, liver or kidney cancer.

This chain connects TRBV7-2 to TRBJ2-2; D ambiguous. The CDR3 covers 15 residues. Germline V gene data show CDR1 as SGHTA and CDR2 as FQGNSA. The ends were cut back, 2 bases at V and 4 bases at J, with 11 bases in the middle. The chain's CDR3 is CASSLNQPGTGELFF. CDR3 nucleotide sequence: TGTGCCAGCAGCTTAAACCAGCCGGGCACCGGGGAGCTGTTTTTT.

This chain joins TRBV6-5 and TRBJ2-7, with D possibly TRBD2 on 7 matching bases. With 8 bases removed from V and 0 bases from J, the gap between germline ends came to 14 bases. CDR1 MNHEY and CDR2 SVGAGI come from the germline V gene. CDR3 length equals 14 residues. CDR3 region: CASGGAVYSYEQYF. In DNA, the CDR3 is TGTGCCAGCGGGGGGGCGGTTTACTCCTACGAGCAGTACTTC.

This clone was observed once. The rearrangement uses TRBV19 and TRBJ2-5, with TRBD2 identical over 7 bases. Per the germline V gene, CDR1 is LNHDA and CDR2 is SQIVND (reference sequence). V lost 5 bases and J lost 0; bases outside the gene matches: 9. This CDR3 region has 16 residues. The CDR3 here is CASSPRGAGYQETQYF. CDR3 nucleotides: TGTGCCAGTAGTCCTCGAGGAGCGGGGTACCAAGAGACCCAGTACTTC.

The genes are TRBV18 and TRBJ1-2, with 7 positions matching TRBD1. The ends lost 7 bases at V and 5 bases at J; junction bases unmatched: 10. The CDR3 has 14 amino acids. The germline V gene has CDR1 KGHSH and CDR2 LQKENI. CDR3 sequence: CASLDSTGSYGYTF. As DNA, the CDR3 is TGTGCCAGCTTGGATTCGACAGGGAGTTATGGCTACACCTTC. The whole variable domain, filled in from reference TRBV18 and TRBJ1-2, reads NAGVMQNPRHLVRRRGQEARLRCSPMKGHSHVYWYRQLPEEGLKFMVYLQKENIIDESGMPKERFSAEFPKEGPSILRIQQVVRGDSAAYFCASLDSTGSYGYTFGSGTRLTVV.

The chain uses TRBV5-1 and TRBJ1-5; TRBD1 is a possible D gene (5 bases). The CDR3 consists of 15 residues. Trimming pared 4 bases from V and 6 bases from J, leaving 17 bases between. Looked up from germline, CDR1 is SGHRS and CDR2 is YFSETQ. The CDR3 DNA sequence: TGCGCCAGCAGCCCCTCCGTAGGGGACCCTCAGCCCCAGCATTTT. Translated, it gives CASSPSVGDPQPQHF. The full variable domain, with the rest looked up from reference TRBV5-1 and TRBJ1-5, is KAGVTQTPRYLIKTRGQQVTLSCSPISGHRSVSWYQQTPGQGLQFLFEYFSETQRNKGNFPGRFSGRQFSNSRSEMNVSTLELGDSALYLCASSPSVGDPQPQHFGDGTRLSIL.

The V gene is TRBV25-1, the J gene TRBJ2-1, with 7 positions matching TRBD1. Unmatched junction bases numbered 8, after V lost 6 bases and J lost 3 bases. The CDR3 has 15 amino acids. The germline gives CDR1 MGHDK, CDR2 SYGVNS. CDR3 DNA sequence: TGTGCCAGCAGGGACTCGACAGGGAACTACAATGAGCAGTTCTTC. As protein: CASRDSTGNYNEQFF.

The chain uses TRBV19 and TRBJ2-7; D gene uncertain. Germline CDR1 reads LNHDA; CDR2 reads SQIVND (reference sequence). Trimming cost V 7 bases and J 0 bases, with 13 bases left between them. CDR3 length: 14 residues. CDR3 region: CASKDGPSSYEQYF. Here the CDR3 DNA reads TGTGCCAGTAAAGATGGGCCTAGCTCCTACGAGCAGTACTTC.

The chain recombines TRBV6-6 with TRBJ1-1; a weak D match, TRBD1 (6 bases). V lost 5 bases, J lost 11 bases, and 12 bases lay in between. Germline CDR1 is MNHNY and CDR2 is SVGAGI (reference sequence). The CDR3 has 11 residues. The CDR3 DNA sequence: TGTGCCAGCAGTAGACAGGTCACGGCTTTCTTT. This encodes CASSRQVTAFF.

The rearrangement joins TRBV18 to TRBJ2-2, with D possibly matching TRBD1 (5 bases). Germline values: CDR1 KGHSH, CDR2 LQKENI. The V end lost 3 bases, the J end lost 4 bases, and 12 bases lay between the germline ends. This CDR3 has 15 amino acids. The chain's CDR3 is CASSPIGVSTGELFF. The CDR3 nucleotides read TGTGCCAGCTCACCTATAGGGGTTTCCACCGGGGAGCTGTTTTTT. The full variable domain, with the rest looked up from reference TRBV18 and TRBJ2-2, is NAGVMQNPRHLVRRRGQEARLRCSPMKGHSHVYWYRQLPEEGLKFMVYLQKENIIDESGMPKERFSAEFPKEGPSILRIQQVVRGDSAAYFCASSPIGVSTGELFFGEGSRLTVL.

The V gene is TRBV5-4, the J gene TRBJ1-3; D is undetermined. V was trimmed by 0 bases and J by 0 bases, leaving 4 bases between them. Germline V lookup: CDR1 SGHNT, CDR2 YYREEE (reference sequence). The CDR3 spans 14 residues. In nucleotides, the CDR3 is TGTGCCAGCAGCTTGGACTTCTCTGGAAACACCATATATTTT. Protein sequence: CASSLDFSGNTIYF.

This clone has more than one count but fewer than ten. The chain employs TRBV30 and TRBJ1-1, with 8 bases fitting TRBD1. The CDR3 runs 19 residues. V lost 0 bases and J lost 0; bases outside the gene matches: 15. Germline V CDR1 and CDR2: GTSNPN, SVGIG (reference sequence). The DNA of the CDR3 is TGTGCCTGGAGTGTAAGGACAGGGCAAGCGACGGCTATGAACACTGAAGCTTTCTTT. It codes for CAWSVRTGQATAMNTEAFF.

The V and J genes are TRBV9 and TRBJ2-5; D is tentatively TRBD1 or TRBD2 (5 bases each). This CDR3 comprises 14 residues. The V end was cut by 3 bases, the J end by 3 bases, with 12 bases between. Germline V lookup: CDR1 SGDLS, CDR2 YYNGEE. For the CDR3, the DNA is TGTGCCAGCAGCGGCCGGGACCCCAAAGAGACCCAGTACTTC. Protein: CASSGRDPKETQYF. The variable domain in full, with the rest retrieved from reference TRBV9 and TRBJ2-5, is DSGVTQTPKHLITATGQRVTLRCSPRSGDLSVYWYQQSLDQGLQFLIQYYNGEERAKGNILERFSAQQFPDLHSELNLSSLELGDSALYFCASSGRDPKETQYFGPGTRLLVL.

This clone was counted only a few times. This chain uses TRBV7-8 with TRBJ1-2, with D possibly matching TRBD1 (5 bases). CDR1 and CDR2 (germline): SGHVS, FQNEAQ. The germline V and J ends were trimmed by 6 bases and 6 bases, with 20 bases remaining between them. The CDR3 has 15 amino acids. This chain's CDR3 is CASRPTLDSPDGYTF. The CDR3 coding sequence is TGTGCCAGCAGACCAACGCTCGACAGCCCGGATGGCTACACCTTC.

The chain couples TRBV6-5 to TRBJ1-4; D unresolved. CDR1 is MNHEY and CDR2 is SVGAGI in the germline V gene. Trimming took off 5 bases at V and 8 bases at J, with 12 bases between the two ends. The CDR3 consists of 13 residues. CDR3 bases: TGTGCCAGCAGTAGGTGGGCTGGGGAAAAACTGTTTTTT. Its translation: CASSRWAGEKLFF.

The CDR3 DNA sequence: TGTGCCAGCAGGACCGGAAGCTCTGGAAACACCATATATTTT. Residues: CASRTGSSGNTIYF. This chain links TRBV6-6 with TRBJ1-3; the D is unclear. The CDR3 has 14 residues. The V end lost 6 bases, the J end lost 0 bases, and 9 bases lay between the germline ends. Germline-derived CDR1 and CDR2 are MNHNY and SVGAGI (reference sequence).

Only a few counts were recorded for this clone. This CDR3 reads CASSIRNEQYF. CDR3 in DNA: TGTGCCAGTAGTATCCGGAACGAGCAGTACTTC. The chain uses TRBV19 and TRBJ2-7; D unresolved. This CDR3 has 11 amino acids. In germline, CDR1 is LNHDA, CDR2 SQIVND (reference sequence). V dropped 3 bases and J dropped 5 bases, with 5 bases sitting between them.

V usage is TRBV6-1 and J usage is TRBJ2-7, with D possibly matching TRBD1 (6 bases). Germline lookup yields CDR1 MNHNS and CDR2 SASEGT. The CDR3 has 14 amino acids. V shed 7 bases and J shed 4 bases, with 17 bases lying between them. The CDR3 sequence: CASINTGHPYEQYF. In DNA, the CDR3 is TGTGCCAGCATTAATACGGGACATCCTTACGAGCAGTACTTC.

V is TRBV6-1 and J is TRBJ1-1; D possibly corresponds to TRBD1 (5 bases). CDR1 MNHNS and CDR2 SASEGT come from the germline V gene. The CDR3 is made up of 12 amino acids. V dropped 3 bases and J dropped 13 bases, with 15 bases sitting between them. CDR3 DNA: TGTGCCAGCAGTGAGCAGGGCCCCACGGGTTTCTTT. This codes for CASSEQGPTGFF.

The V gene is TRBV7-8, the J gene TRBJ1-2, with 9 bases identical to TRBD1. In germline, CDR1 is SGHVS, CDR2 FQNEAQ. This CDR3 comprises 13 residues. With 5 bases clipped from V and 4 bases from J, the junction kept 2 bases outside the gene matches. CDR3 DNA sequence: TGTGCCAGCAGCCTGGGACAGGGCTATGGCTACACCTTC. Residues: CASSLGQGYGYTF.

The V gene is TRBV5-6, the J gene TRBJ2-5; D might be TRBD1 (7 bases). V was pared by 4 bases and J by 4 bases, with 23 bases between. CDR1 and CDR2 from the germline V gene are SGHDT and YYEEEE. The CDR3 consists of 17 residues. CDR3 DNA: TGTGCCAGCAGCACCCGGGCCTATCACAGGGGAGGAGAGACCCAGTACTTC. Translating it yields CASSTRAYHRGGETQYF. Together with reference TRBV5-6 and TRBJ2-5, the CDR3 gives the full variable domain: DAGVTQSPTHLIKTRGQQVTLRCSPKSGHDTVSWYQQALGQGPQFIFQYYEEEERQRGNFPDRFSGHQFPNYSSELNVNALLLGDSALYLCASSTRAYHRGGETQYFGPGTRLLVL.

This chain connects TRBV9 to TRBJ2-5; D may be TRBD1 or TRBD2 (6 bases each). Germline-derived CDR1 and CDR2 are SGDLS and YYNGEE. The CDR3 contains 15 residues. With 3 bases removed from V and 5 bases from J, the gap between germline ends came to 17 bases. The CDR3 region has the DNA TGTGCCAGCAGCGCGAGGGGGGTAGCCGGGGAGACCCAGTACTTC. Translated: CASSARGVAGETQYF.

This sequence joins TRBV6-4 and TRBJ1-6; D is ambiguous. Trimming pared 3 bases from V and 6 bases from J, leaving 9 bases between. The CDR3 length is 14 residues. Germline V gene lookup returns CDR1 MRHNA and CDR2 SNTAGT. CDR3 residues: CASSELRGNSPLHF. The CDR3 DNA is TGTGCCAGCAGTGAGCTCCGGGGTAATTCACCCCTCCACTTT.

V is TRBV7-8 and J is TRBJ1-1, with TRBD1 as a possible D gene (5 bases). Germline lookup yields CDR1 SGHVS and CDR2 FQNEAQ. This CDR3 has 13 amino acids. V lost 5 bases and J lost 3, with 10 bases in between. The chain's CDR3 is CASSIEGYTEAFF. The CDR3 bases are TGTGCCAGCAGCATAGAGGGGTACACTGAAGCTTTCTTT.